This TCR beta chain was profiled in a study of blood T cells in healthy people across ages. Trimming took 3 bases from V and 13 from J, leaving 16 bases between them. Germline-derived CDR1 and CDR2 are KGHSH and LQKENI. This CDR3 contains 13 residues. For the second PCR, which ran for 7 to 11 cycles, a sample-barcoded 5' primer and a J-beta primer mix were used. TCRdb re-called the 5' RACE reads through MiXCR, storing one row per CDR3 protein. Found here are roughly 2 million distinct CDR3 sequences, around half of them singletons; the top ten hold over 2%. This sequence joins TRBV18 and TRBJ2-1, with a possible D match to TRBD1 (6 bases). The sequenced material came from blood. The TCR was taken from a woman aged 40 to 50 in good health. CDR3 sequence (DNA): TGTGCCAGCTCACCGGGGGCGTCGGCGGCTCAGTTCTTC. Its translation: CASSPGASAAQFF.